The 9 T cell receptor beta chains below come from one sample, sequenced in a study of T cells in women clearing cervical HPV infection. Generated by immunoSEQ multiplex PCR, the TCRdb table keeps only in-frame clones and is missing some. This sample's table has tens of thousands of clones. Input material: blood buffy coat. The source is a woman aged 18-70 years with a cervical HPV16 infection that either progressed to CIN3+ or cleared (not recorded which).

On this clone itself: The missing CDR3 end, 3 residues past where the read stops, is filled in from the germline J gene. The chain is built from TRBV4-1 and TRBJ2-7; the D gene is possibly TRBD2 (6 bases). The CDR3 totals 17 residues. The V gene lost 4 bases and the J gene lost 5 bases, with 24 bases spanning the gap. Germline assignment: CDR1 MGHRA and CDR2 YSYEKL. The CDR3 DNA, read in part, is TGCGCCAGCAGCCTAATTCTGGACAAGACGGGGGAAAACGAG. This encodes CASSLILDKTGENE. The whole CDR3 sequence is CASSLILDKTGENEQYF.

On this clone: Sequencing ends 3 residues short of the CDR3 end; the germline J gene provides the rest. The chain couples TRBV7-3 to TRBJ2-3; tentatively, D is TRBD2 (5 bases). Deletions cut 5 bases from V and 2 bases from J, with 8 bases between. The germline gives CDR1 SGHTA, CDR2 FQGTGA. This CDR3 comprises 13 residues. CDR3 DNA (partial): TGTGCCAGCAGCCGGACTTACACAGATACG. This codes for CASSRTYTDT. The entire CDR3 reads CASSRTYTDTQYF.

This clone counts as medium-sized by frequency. Incomplete CDR3 DNA: TGTGCCAGCAGTCGAAACCAGGGCCATTCACCC. Amino acids: CASSRNQGHSP. The CDR3 reads in full as CASSRNQGHSPLHF. The V gene is TRBV7-2, the J gene TRBJ1-6, with TRBD1 as a possible D gene (5 bases). The CDR3 extends 3 residues past the end of the read, so its final part is completed from the germline J gene. V was trimmed by 6 bases and J by 8 bases, leaving 14 bases between them. Germline lookup yields CDR1 SGHTA and CDR2 FQGNSA. The CDR3 totals 14 residues.

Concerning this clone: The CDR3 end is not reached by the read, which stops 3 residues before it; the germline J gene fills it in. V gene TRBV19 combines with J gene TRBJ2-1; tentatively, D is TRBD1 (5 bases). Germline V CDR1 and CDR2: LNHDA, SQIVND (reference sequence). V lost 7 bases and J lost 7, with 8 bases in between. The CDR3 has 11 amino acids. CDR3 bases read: TGTGCCAGTAAAGGGGAAAATGAG. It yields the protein CASKGENE. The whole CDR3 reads CASKGENEQFF.

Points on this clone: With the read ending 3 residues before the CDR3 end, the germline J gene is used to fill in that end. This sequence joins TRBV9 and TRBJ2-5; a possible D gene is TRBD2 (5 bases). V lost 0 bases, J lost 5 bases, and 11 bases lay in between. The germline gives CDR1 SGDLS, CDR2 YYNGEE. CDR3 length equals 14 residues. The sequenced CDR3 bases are TGTGCCAGCAGCGTAGCAGAGGGCGGGGAGACC. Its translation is CASSVAEGGET. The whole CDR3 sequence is CASSVAEGGETQYF.

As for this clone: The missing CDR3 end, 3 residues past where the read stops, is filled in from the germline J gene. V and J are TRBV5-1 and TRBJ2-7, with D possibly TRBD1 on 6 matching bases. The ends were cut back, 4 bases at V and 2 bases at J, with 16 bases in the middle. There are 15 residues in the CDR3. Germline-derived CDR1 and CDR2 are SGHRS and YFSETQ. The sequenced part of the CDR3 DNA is TGCGCCAGCAGCCGAGTCCAGGGGTGGCCCTACGAG. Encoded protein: CASSRVQGWPYE. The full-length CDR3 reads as CASSRVQGWPYEQYF.

The CDR3 DNA, read in part, is TGCAGTGCTAGAGATGCCGGGGGGCCCCGAGAGACC. Residues: CSARDAGGPRET. The entire CDR3 protein reads CSARDAGGPRETQYF. This rearrangement joins TRBV20-1 to TRBJ2-5, with a weak D call TRBD2 (7 bases). The read comes to an end 3 residues before the CDR3 does, leaving the germline J gene to fill in the end. There are 15 residues in the CDR3. The V gene lost 0 bases and the J gene lost 4 bases, with 15 bases spanning the gap. The germline V gene encodes CDR1 DFQATT and CDR2 SNEGSKA (reference sequence).

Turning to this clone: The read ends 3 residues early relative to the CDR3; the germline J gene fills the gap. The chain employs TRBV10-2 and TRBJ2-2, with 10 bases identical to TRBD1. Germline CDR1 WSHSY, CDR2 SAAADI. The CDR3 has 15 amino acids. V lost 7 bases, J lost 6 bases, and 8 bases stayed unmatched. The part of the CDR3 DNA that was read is TGCGCCAGCACCCCGACAGGGGGCCGTGCCGGGGAG. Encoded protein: CASTPTGGRAGE. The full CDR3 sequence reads CASTPTGGRAGELFF.

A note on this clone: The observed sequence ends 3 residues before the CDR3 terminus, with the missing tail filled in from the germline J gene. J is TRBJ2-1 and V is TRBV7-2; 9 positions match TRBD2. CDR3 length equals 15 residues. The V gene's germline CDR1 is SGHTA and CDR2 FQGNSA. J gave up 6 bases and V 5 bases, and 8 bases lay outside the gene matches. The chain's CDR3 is CASSLNSGGFNEQFF. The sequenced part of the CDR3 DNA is TGTGCCAGCAGCCTAAACAGCGGGGGGTTCAATGAG.